Listed below are T cell receptor beta chains from one sample, sequenced in a study of T cell changes during pregnancy in multiple sclerosis. Assay: immunoSEQ multiplex PCR; the TCRdb copy retains only in-frame clones and omits some. The sample includes just under 80,000 clones, 90% to 95% of them seen just once. Source: peripheral blood, taken in the first trimester of pregnancy. Source of these receptors: a female donor with multiple sclerosis, enrolled in a pregnancy study. Each CDR3 is given with its conserved first and last residue. Fields, in order: clone size, V gene, J gene, D gene, CDR3 DNA, CDR3 protein. D genes are given only for firm matches. Where a row states a size, it is once, few, many or the class of an expanded clone; other rows omit it.

abundance: .
v_gene: TRBV15
j_gene: TRBJ2-2
d_gene: .
CDR3nt: TGTGCCACCAGCAGACAAGGGACACTTGTTCCGAACACCGGGGAGCTGTTTTTT
CDR3aa: CATSRQGTLVPNTGELFF

abundance: .
v_gene: TRBV7-6
j_gene: TRBJ2-2
d_gene: .
CDR3nt: TGTGCCAGCAGCTACAGAGAAGGTGGTGACACCGGGGAGCTGTTTTTT
CDR3aa: CASSYREGGDTGELFF

abundance: .
v_gene: TRBV7-8
j_gene: TRBJ2-7
d_gene: .
CDR3nt: TGTGCCAGCAGCTCGCTCGGGGGTAAGGAGCAGTACTTC
CDR3aa: CASSSLGGKEQYF

abundance: .
v_gene: TRBV7-9
j_gene: TRBJ2-6
d_gene: TRBD1
CDR3nt: TGTGCCAGCAGTTCTAGGACAGATACAGGGGATAGAGGGGCCAACGTCCTGACTTTC
CDR3aa: CASSSRTDTGDRGANVLTF

abundance: .
v_gene: TRBV19
j_gene: TRBJ1-5
d_gene: .
CDR3nt: TGTGCCAGTAGTCCCGGGGGACGGAAAGTAAATCAGCCCCAGCATTTT
CDR3aa: CASSPGGRKVNQPQHF

abundance: .
v_gene: TRBV27
j_gene: TRBJ1-2
d_gene: .
CDR3nt: TGTGCCAGCAGTTTTTCTCAGGATCTCTATGGCTACACCTTC
CDR3aa: CASSFSQDLYGYTF

abundance: .
v_gene: TRBV5-5
j_gene: TRBJ1-2
d_gene: .
CDR3nt: TGTGCCAGCAGCCCATCCCCCTCAGGGCTGGGCGGCTACACCTTC
CDR3aa: CASSPSPSGLGGYTF

abundance: .
v_gene: TRBV28
j_gene: TRBJ1-5
d_gene: TRBD1
CDR3nt: TGTGCCAGCGGAACAGGGGGTGGAGAGCCCCAGCATTTT
CDR3aa: CASGTGGGEPQHF

abundance: .
v_gene: TRBV7-2
j_gene: TRBJ1-2
d_gene: TRBD1
CDR3nt: TGTGCCAGCAGCCCCGCCTTAGGACAGGTGGGCGGCTACACCTTC
CDR3aa: CASSPALGQVGGYTF

abundance: .
v_gene: TRBV29-1
j_gene: TRBJ2-2
d_gene: TRBD2
CDR3nt: TGCAGCGTCGACGGGAGGGCGGGAGGTGGCACCGGGGAGCTGTTTTTT
CDR3aa: CSVDGRAGGGTGELFF

abundance: .
v_gene: TRBV28
j_gene: TRBJ1-2
d_gene: .
CDR3nt: TGTGCCAGCAGCCTAAACCGGGGGGGTACCTATGGCTACACCTTC
CDR3aa: CASSLNRGGTYGYTF

abundance: .
v_gene: TRBV7-2
j_gene: TRBJ2-3
d_gene: .
CDR3nt: TGTGCCAGCAGCTTACAACTAGGACCCACAGATACGCAGTATTTT
CDR3aa: CASSLQLGPTDTQYF

abundance: .
v_gene: TRBV13
j_gene: TRBJ2-3
d_gene: TRBD2
CDR3nt: TGTGCCAGCAGCCTCCTAGCGGGGGGCCCAGATACGCAGTATTTT
CDR3aa: CASSLLAGGPDTQYF

abundance: .
v_gene: TRBV10-3
j_gene: TRBJ2-3
d_gene: TRBD2
CDR3nt: TGTGCCATCAGTGGGAAGCGGGGGCCTAGCACAGATACGCAGTATTTT
CDR3aa: CAISGKRGPSTDTQYF

abundance: .
v_gene: TRBV2
j_gene: TRBJ2-2
d_gene: .
CDR3nt: TGTGCCAGCGGGCTCCCCCTAGCGAGTTTGCCCGGGGAGCTGTTTTTT
CDR3aa: CASGLPLASLPGELFF

abundance: .
v_gene: TRBV6-5
j_gene: TRBJ1-2
d_gene: .
CDR3nt: TGTGCCAGCAGTTGGGACACTAACTATGGCTACACCTTC
CDR3aa: CASSWDTNYGYTF

abundance: .
v_gene: TRBV9
j_gene: TRBJ2-3
d_gene: TRBD2
CDR3nt: TGTGCCAGCAGCGTAGCTAGCGGGTCTTACACAGATACGCAGTATTTT
CDR3aa: CASSVASGSYTDTQYF

abundance: .
v_gene: TRBV29-1
j_gene: TRBJ2-5
d_gene: .
CDR3nt: TGCAGCGTTGATTCCCTTAGACTACCCCAAGAGACCCAGTACTTC
CDR3aa: CSVDSLRLPQETQYF

abundance: .
v_gene: TRBV9
j_gene: TRBJ1-1
d_gene: .
CDR3nt: TGTGCCAGCAGCGTATCCAGGGGATTGGGCGCTGAAGCTTTCTTT
CDR3aa: CASSVSRGLGAEAFF

abundance: .
v_gene: TRBV28
j_gene: TRBJ2-7
d_gene: TRBD1
CDR3nt: TGTGCCAGCAGTTCCCCCGACCGGGACAGGGGGCGGTACGAGCAGTACTTC
CDR3aa: CASSSPDRDRGRYEQYF

abundance: once
v_gene: TRBV7-9
j_gene: TRBJ2-1
d_gene: TRBD2
CDR3nt: TGTGCCAGCAGTTACGGGTCACTAGCGGGAAACGAGCAGTTCTTC
CDR3aa: CASSYGSLAGNEQFF

abundance: .
v_gene: TRBV7-9
j_gene: TRBJ2-7
d_gene: TRBD2
CDR3nt: TGTGCCAGCAGCCCACCCGGGACTAGCGAAACCTACGAGCAGTACTTC
CDR3aa: CASSPPGTSETYEQYF

abundance: .
v_gene: TRBV27
j_gene: TRBJ2-5
d_gene: .
CDR3nt: TGTGCCAGCAGTCTTTTTAGCAGCCAAGAGACCCAGTACTTC
CDR3aa: CASSLFSSQETQYF

abundance: .
v_gene: TRBV28
j_gene: TRBJ1-2
d_gene: TRBD1
CDR3nt: TGTGCCAGCAGCTCCCCCGGGACAGGGTTGTACTATGGCTACACCTTC
CDR3aa: CASSSPGTGLYYGYTF

abundance: .
v_gene: TRBV28
j_gene: TRBJ2-3
d_gene: TRBD2
CDR3nt: TGTGCCAGCTCCCCTCCGGGGGGGACCCACTTCCAGCAGTATTTT
CDR3aa: CASSPPGGTHFQQYF

abundance: .
v_gene: TRBV4-1
j_gene: TRBJ1-2
d_gene: TRBD1
CDR3nt: TGCGCCAGCAGCCAAGGACAGGGGGCGATTGAAGGAGCTAACTATGGCTACACCTTC
CDR3aa: CASSQGQGAIEGANYGYTF

abundance: .
v_gene: TRBV11-2
j_gene: TRBJ1-2
d_gene: .
CDR3nt: TGTGCCAGCAGCTTAGTTCCACAGGGCATCTATGGCTACACCTTC
CDR3aa: CASSLVPQGIYGYTF

abundance: .
v_gene: TRBV5-6
j_gene: TRBJ2-3
d_gene: TRBD2
CDR3nt: TGTGCCAGCAGCTTTTCGGGGGGGCTCAGAGATACGCAGTATTTT
CDR3aa: CASSFSGGLRDTQYF

abundance: .
v_gene: TRBV4-3
j_gene: TRBJ2-4
d_gene: TRBD2
CDR3nt: TGCGCCAGCAGCCAAGATTCACTAGCGGGGGGGCCTTTCCTAGCCAAAAACATTCAGTACTTC
CDR3aa: CASSQDSLAGGPFLAKNIQYF

abundance: .
v_gene: TRBV27
j_gene: TRBJ2-7
d_gene: .
CDR3nt: TGTGCCAGCAGTTTTACCCCCCTTGGCGGAGACTACGAGCAGTACTTC
CDR3aa: CASSFTPLGGDYEQYF

abundance: .
v_gene: TRBV7-2
j_gene: TRBJ2-5
d_gene: TRBD2
CDR3nt: TGTGCCAGCAGTCGGACTAGCTTCCCCCAGTACTTC
CDR3aa: CASSRTSFPQYF

abundance: .
v_gene: TRBV13
j_gene: TRBJ2-2
d_gene: TRBD1
CDR3nt: TGTGCCAGCAGCGCAGGACAGGGCGGCGGGGAGCTGTTTTTT
CDR3aa: CASSAGQGGGELFF